The entry that follows covers one T cell receptor (beta chain) sequence. This sample stems from a study of glioma-infiltrating T cells. Study-wide background: Blood libraries targeted about 4- to 11-fold coverage of about 900,000 T cells.

TCR alpha and beta CDR3 regions were amplified from RNA using iRepertoire nested multiplex PCR. Using its own MiXCR run on the multiplex PCR reads, TCRdb lists one record per CDR3 protein. This sample carries about 410,000 distinct CDR3 sequences, less than 50% of them seen once, and the ten largest clones take around 13%. V dropped 3 bases and J dropped 1 base, with 9 bases sitting between them. Germline CDR1 reads ENHRY; CDR2 reads SYGVKD. This CDR3 region has 14 residues. The V gene is TRBV10-3, the J gene TRBJ1-1; no definite D call. This clonotype was obtained from a human donor with low-grade glioma or glioblastoma, undergoing nonglioma brain surgery, or in good health (not recorded which). The specimen was glioma tissue, nonneoplastic brain tissue, or PBMCs (not recorded which). CDR3 in amino acids: CAISEEGRNTEAFF. The CDR3 DNA follows: TGTGCCATCAGTGAAGAGGGTAGGAACACTGAAGCTTTCTTT.